Listed below are T cell receptor beta chains from one sample, sequenced in a study of T cell changes during pregnancy in multiple sclerosis. This table comes from immunoSEQ multiplex PCR, and its TCRdb copy is limited to in-frame clones, with some not included. The table shows fewer than 60,000 clones, with 85% to 95% occurring only once. The material sequenced was peripheral blood, taken after pregnancy. The receptors shown here come from a female donor in good health, enrolled as a control in a pregnancy study. Each CDR3 is given without its conserved first and last residue. Each record gives: J gene, CDR3 length, V gene, clone size, CDR3 protein. Size is stated for part of the rows, as once, few or many counts, or as a class when the clone is expanded.

j_call: TRBJ2-6
cdr3_length: 14
v_call: TRBV30
clone_size: -
cdr3_aa: AWSVAQFSGANVLT

j_call: TRBJ2-7
cdr3_length: 10
v_call: TRBV6-5
clone_size: -
cdr3_aa: ASRSTGDEQY

j_call: TRBJ1-1
cdr3_length: 12
v_call: TRBV6-4
clone_size: once
cdr3_aa: ASSDGDSPTEAF

j_call: TRBJ2-3
cdr3_length: 16
v_call: TRBV4-2
clone_size: -
cdr3_aa: ASSPPSRLAGDTDTQY

j_call: TRBJ2-3
cdr3_length: 12
v_call: TRBV7-2
clone_size: -
cdr3_aa: ASSVLAMADTQY

j_call: TRBJ1-1
cdr3_length: 9
v_call: TRBV6-6
clone_size: -
cdr3_aa: ASSYTGEAF

j_call: TRBJ1-2
cdr3_length: 13
v_call: TRBV5-6
clone_size: -
cdr3_aa: ASSQRAQNLYGYT

j_call: TRBJ2-1
cdr3_length: 15
v_call: TRBV4-1
clone_size: -
cdr3_aa: ASSRQVAGEAYNEQF

j_call: TRBJ2-5
cdr3_length: 13
v_call: TRBV2
clone_size: -
cdr3_aa: ASRGTSGSSETQY

j_call: TRBJ2-6
cdr3_length: 13
v_call: TRBV6-6
clone_size: once
cdr3_aa: ASTSGVVGANVLT

j_call: TRBJ2-2
cdr3_length: 12
v_call: TRBV28
clone_size: -
cdr3_aa: ASSLETGAGELF

j_call: TRBJ2-5
cdr3_length: 12
v_call: TRBV4-1
clone_size: -
cdr3_aa: ASSQELGRPGEY

j_call: TRBJ1-3
cdr3_length: 9
v_call: TRBV29-1
clone_size: -
cdr3_aa: SYSSGNTIY

j_call: TRBJ2-3
cdr3_length: 14
v_call: TRBV6-5
clone_size: -
cdr3_aa: ASSFGLAGDTDTQY

j_call: TRBJ2-5
cdr3_length: 9
v_call: TRBV29-1
clone_size: -
cdr3_aa: SVRSSETQY

j_call: TRBJ2-4
cdr3_length: 11
v_call: TRBV2
clone_size: -
cdr3_aa: ASSEGQRDIQY

j_call: TRBJ1-2
cdr3_length: 12
v_call: TRBV28
clone_size: -
cdr3_aa: ASSSDGGIYGYT

j_call: TRBJ1-6
cdr3_length: 13
v_call: TRBV2
clone_size: -
cdr3_aa: ASSEWRPASSPLH

j_call: TRBJ1-5
cdr3_length: 11
v_call: TRBV6-1
clone_size: -
cdr3_aa: ASQGQEKMAQH

j_call: TRBJ1-1
cdr3_length: 10
v_call: TRBV6-6
clone_size: -
cdr3_aa: ASSPGNTEAF